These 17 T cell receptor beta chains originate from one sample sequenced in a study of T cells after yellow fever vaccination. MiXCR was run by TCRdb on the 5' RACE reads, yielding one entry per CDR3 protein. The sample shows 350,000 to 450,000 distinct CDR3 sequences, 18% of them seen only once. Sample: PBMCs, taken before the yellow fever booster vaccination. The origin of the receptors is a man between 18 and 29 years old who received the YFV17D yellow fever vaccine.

The CDR3 nucleotides are TGCGCCAGCAGCCAAGAGAGTTGGGGGATGCTAAGGGCTTTCTTT. This sequence encodes CASSQESWGMLRAFF. The chain combines TRBV4-3 with TRBJ1-1, with a weak D call TRBD1 (5 bases). Germline V CDR1 and CDR2: LGHNA, YSLEER. CDR3 length equals 15 residues. V lost 0 bases, J lost 11 bases, and 19 bases lay in between.

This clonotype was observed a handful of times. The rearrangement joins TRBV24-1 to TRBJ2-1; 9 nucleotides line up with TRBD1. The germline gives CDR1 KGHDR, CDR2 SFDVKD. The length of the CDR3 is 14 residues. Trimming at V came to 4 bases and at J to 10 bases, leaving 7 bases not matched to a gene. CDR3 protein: CATSDKGQGQEQFF. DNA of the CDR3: TGTGCCACCAGTGACAAGGGACAGGGCCAGGAGCAGTTCTTC.

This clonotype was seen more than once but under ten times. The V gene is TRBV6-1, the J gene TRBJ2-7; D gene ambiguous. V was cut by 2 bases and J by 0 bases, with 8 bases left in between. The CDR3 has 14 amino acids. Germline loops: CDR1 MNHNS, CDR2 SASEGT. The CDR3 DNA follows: TGTGCCAGCAGTGAAAGGGCGGTCTCCTACGAGCAGTACGTC. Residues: CASSERAVSYEQYV.

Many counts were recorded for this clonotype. DNA of the CDR3: TGCGCCAGCAGCCAAGCCGGGGCTCCTCCCGCTACGCAGTATTTT. Its protein is CASSQAGAPPATQYF. The genes are TRBV4-3 and TRBJ2-3; the D call may be TRBD1 or TRBD2 (5 bases each). V was trimmed by 1 base and J by 8 bases, leaving 16 bases between them. The V gene's germline CDR1 is LGHNA and CDR2 YSLEER. This CDR3 comprises 15 residues.

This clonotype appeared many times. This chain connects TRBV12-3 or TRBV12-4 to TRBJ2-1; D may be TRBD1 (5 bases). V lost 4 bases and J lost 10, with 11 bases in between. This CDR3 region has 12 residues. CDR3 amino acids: CASSSSHREQFF. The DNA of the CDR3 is TGTGCCAGCAGTTCGTCCCACAGGGAGCAGTTCTTC.

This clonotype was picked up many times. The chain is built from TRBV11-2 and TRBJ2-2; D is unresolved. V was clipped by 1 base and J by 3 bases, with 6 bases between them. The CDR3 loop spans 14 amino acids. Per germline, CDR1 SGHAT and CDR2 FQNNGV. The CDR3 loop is CASSLGGYTGELFF. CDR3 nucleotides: TGTGCCAGCAGCTTAGGAGGTTACACCGGGGAGCTGTTTTTT.

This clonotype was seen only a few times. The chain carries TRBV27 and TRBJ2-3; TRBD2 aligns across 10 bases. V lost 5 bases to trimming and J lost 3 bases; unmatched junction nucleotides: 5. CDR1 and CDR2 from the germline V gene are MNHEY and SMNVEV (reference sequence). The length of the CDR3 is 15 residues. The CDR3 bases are TGTGCCAGCAGTCCCCGGACTAGCGGAACAGATACGCAGTATTTT. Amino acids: CASSPRTSGTDTQYF.

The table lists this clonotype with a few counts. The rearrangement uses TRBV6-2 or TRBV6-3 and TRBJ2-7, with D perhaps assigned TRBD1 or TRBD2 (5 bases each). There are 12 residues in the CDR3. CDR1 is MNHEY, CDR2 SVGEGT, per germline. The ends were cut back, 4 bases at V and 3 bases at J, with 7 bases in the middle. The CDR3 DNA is TGTGCCAGCAGTTCGGGACGCTACGAGCAGTACGTC. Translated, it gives CASSSGRYEQYV.

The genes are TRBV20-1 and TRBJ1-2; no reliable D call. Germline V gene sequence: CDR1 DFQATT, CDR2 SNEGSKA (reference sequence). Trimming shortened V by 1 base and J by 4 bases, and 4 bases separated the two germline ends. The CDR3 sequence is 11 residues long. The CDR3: CSARASYGYTF. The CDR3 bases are TGCAGTGCTAGAGCATCCTATGGCTACACCTTC.

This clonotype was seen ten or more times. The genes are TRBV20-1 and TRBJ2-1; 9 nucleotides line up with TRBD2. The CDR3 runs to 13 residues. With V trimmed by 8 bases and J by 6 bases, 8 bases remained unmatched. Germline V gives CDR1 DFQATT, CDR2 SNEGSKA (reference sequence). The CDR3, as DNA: TGCAGTTTACTTAGCGGGGGCTTCAATGAGCAGTTCTTC. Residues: CSLLSGGFNEQFF.

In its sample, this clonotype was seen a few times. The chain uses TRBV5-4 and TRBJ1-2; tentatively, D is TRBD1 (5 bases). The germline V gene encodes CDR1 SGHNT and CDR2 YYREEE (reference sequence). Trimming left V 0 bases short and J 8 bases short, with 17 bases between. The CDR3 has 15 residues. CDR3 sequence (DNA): TGTGCCAGCAGCTTGGATGCGGCAAGGGGTCCGGGCTACACCTTC. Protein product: CASSLDAARGPGYTF.

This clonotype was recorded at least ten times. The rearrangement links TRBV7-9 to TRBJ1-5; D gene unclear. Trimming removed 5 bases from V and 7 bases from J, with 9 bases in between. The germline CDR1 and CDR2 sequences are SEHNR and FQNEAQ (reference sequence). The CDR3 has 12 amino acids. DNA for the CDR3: TGTGCCAGCAGCCCAGTAAGACAGCCCCAGCATTTT. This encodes CASSPVRQPQHF.

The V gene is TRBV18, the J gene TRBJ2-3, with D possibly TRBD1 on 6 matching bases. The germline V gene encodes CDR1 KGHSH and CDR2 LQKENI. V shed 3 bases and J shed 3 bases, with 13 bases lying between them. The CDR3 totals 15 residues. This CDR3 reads CASSPTGRWTDTQYF. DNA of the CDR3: TGTGCCAGCTCACCTACAGGGCGTTGGACAGATACGCAGTATTTT.

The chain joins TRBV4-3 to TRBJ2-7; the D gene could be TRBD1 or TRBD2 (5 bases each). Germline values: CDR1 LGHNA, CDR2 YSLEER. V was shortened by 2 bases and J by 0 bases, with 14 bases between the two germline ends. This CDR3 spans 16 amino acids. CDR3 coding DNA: TGCGCCAGCAGCCAAACCCGGGACCGCAGCTCCTACGAGCAGTACTTC. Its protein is CASSQTRDRSSYEQYF.

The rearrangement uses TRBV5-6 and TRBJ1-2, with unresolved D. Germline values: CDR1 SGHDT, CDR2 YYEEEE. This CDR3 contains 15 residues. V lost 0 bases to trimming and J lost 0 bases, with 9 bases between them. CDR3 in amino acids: CASSLGQRSNYGYTF. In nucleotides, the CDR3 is TGTGCCAGCAGCTTGGGGCAGCGGTCTAACTATGGCTACACCTTC.

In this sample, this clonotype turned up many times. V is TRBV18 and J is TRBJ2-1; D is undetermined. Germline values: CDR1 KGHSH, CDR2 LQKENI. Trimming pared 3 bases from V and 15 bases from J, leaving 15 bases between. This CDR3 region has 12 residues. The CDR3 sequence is CASSPLNPKGFF. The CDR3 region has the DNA TGTGCCAGCTCACCCCTTAACCCGAAGGGGTTCTTC. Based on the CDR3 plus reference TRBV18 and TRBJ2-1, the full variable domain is NAGVMQNPRHLVRRRGQEARLRCSPMKGHSHVYWYRQLPEEGLKFMVYLQKENIIDESGMPKERFSAEFPKEGPSILRIQQVVRGDSAAYFCASSPLNPKGFFGPGTRLTVL.

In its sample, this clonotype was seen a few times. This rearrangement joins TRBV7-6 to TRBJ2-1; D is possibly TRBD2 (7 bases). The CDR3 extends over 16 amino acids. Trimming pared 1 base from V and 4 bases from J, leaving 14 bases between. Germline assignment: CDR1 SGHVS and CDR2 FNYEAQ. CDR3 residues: CASSLEAGARYNEQFF. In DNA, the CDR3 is TGTGCCAGCAGCTTAGAGGCGGGGGCCAGATACAATGAGCAGTTCTTC.